This T cell receptor (beta chain) was recorded in a study of early T cells in non-severe SARS-CoV-2 infection. The study's findings and limits: Anti-spike CD8 responses were favored in VDJdb matching, and private and CD4 specificities were missed.

Individual cDNA molecules received unique molecular identifiers. TCRdb reprocessed the 5' RACE reads with MiXCR, giving one entry per CDR3 protein. The data contain about 50,000 distinct CDR3 sequences, 10% of them singletons. As to this clonotype: Antigen unknown.

V was cut by 6 bases and J by 4 bases, with 15 bases left in between. Germline lookup yields CDR1 MNHEY and CDR2 SVGAGI. The CDR3 has 14 residues. The TCR comes from an adult who was a healthcare worker with PCR-confirmed SARS-CoV-2 infection or an uninfected control (not recorded which). The rearrangement uses TRBV6-5 and TRBJ1-1; tentatively, D is TRBD1 (6 bases). Source material: whole blood. The CDR3 DNA reads TGTGCCAGCAGCAGGACAGCTCAGGGCACTGAAGCTTTCTTT. It codes for CASSRTAQGTEAFF.